This T cell receptor beta chain was identified in a study of OX40 agonist ivuxolimab in advanced cancers. Repertoires were generated with immunoSEQ multiplex PCR, while TCRdb's copy carries only in-frame clones and drops some. The sample lists around 80,000 clones, roughly nine tenths occurring once. Germline V gene sequence: CDR1 MNHEY, CDR2 SMNVEV (reference sequence). V lost 2 bases to trimming and J lost 0 bases, with 23 bases between them. This CDR3 spans 21 amino acids. The chain has TRBV27 and TRBJ2-6; a weak D match, TRBD2 (5 bases). Specimen: CD4+ or CD8+ T cells sorted from blood, collected in a trial of the OX40 agonist ivuxolimab. This clonotype originated in an adult with an advanced solid tumor such as melanoma, head and neck, liver or kidney cancer. The CDR3 here is CASSLTFRAARGSSGANVLTF. DNA for the CDR3: TGTGCCAGCAGTTTAACATTTAGGGCAGCAAGAGGGTCCTCTGGGGCCAACGTCCTGACTTTC.